Following are 24 T cell receptor beta chains from one sample sequenced in a study of cytomegalovirus exposure and HLA in healthy donors. PCR involved 60 Vbeta and 13 Jbeta primers. The repertoire was sequenced with immunoSEQ multiplex PCR; TCRdb's copy has only in-frame clones and lacks some. The sample shows about 94,000 clones, over 60% of them seen only once. The sample was PBMCs. All receptors derive from a man younger than 45 in good health and CMV-seronegative.

With regard to this clone: Its ends do not fully match the called genes, so a read error is possible. The chain combines TRBV7-9 with TRBJ2-3; TRBD2 aligns across 8 bases. This CDR3 comprises 15 residues. The V gene's germline CDR1 is SEHNR and CDR2 FQNEAQ (reference sequence). The CDR3 loop is CSSSLGGGHTDTQYF. Written as DNA, the CDR3 is TGTTCCAGCAGCTTAGGCGGGGGGCATACAGATACGCAGTATTTT. Together with reference TRBV7-9 and TRBJ2-3, the CDR3 gives the full variable domain: DTGVSQNPRHKITKRGQNVTFRCDPISEHNRLYWYRQTLGQGPEFLTYFQNEAQLEKSRLLSDRFSAERPKGSFSTLEIQRTEQGDSAMYLCSSSLGGGHTDTQYFGPGTRLTVL.

V is TRBV19 and J is TRBJ2-7; 13 bases align to TRBD2. V lost 3 bases to trimming and J lost 4 bases; unmatched junction nucleotides: 3. Per germline, CDR1 LNHDA and CDR2 SQIVND (reference sequence). This CDR3 spans 15 amino acids. CDR3 nucleotides: TGTGCCAGTAGTATGGGACTAGCGGGGACATACGAGCAGTACTTC. Translating it yields CASSMGLAGTYEQYF. Drawing the rest from reference TRBV19 and TRBJ2-7, the complete variable domain is DGGITQSPKYLFRKEGQNVTLSCEQNLNHDAMYWYRQDPGQGLRLIYYSQIVNDFQKGDIAEGYSVSREKKESFPLTVTSAQKNPTAFYLCASSMGLAGTYEQYFGPGTRLTVT.

This clone was found a few times. The chain combines TRBV19 with TRBJ1-2, with 7 bases aligning to TRBD1. With V trimmed by 5 bases and J by 4 bases, 10 bases remained unmatched. This CDR3 contains 15 residues. Germline loops: CDR1 LNHDA, CDR2 SQIVND (reference sequence). CDR3: CASSPARDSPYGYTF. CDR3 bases: TGTGCCAGTAGTCCTGCCCGGGACAGTCCCTATGGCTACACCTTC.

Here the CDR3 DNA reads TGTGCCAGCAGTTTGTCACCCGGGGATACGCAGTATTTT. It specifies CASSLSPGDTQYF. This sequence joins TRBV6-4 and TRBJ2-3; D gene ambiguous. CDR1 is MRHNA, CDR2 SNTAGT, per germline. The CDR3 totals 13 residues. V shed 5 bases and J shed 6 bases, with 12 bases lying between them.

The rearrangement joins TRBV19 to TRBJ2-1; TRBD2 agrees at 7 bases. J lost 3 bases, V lost 3 bases, and 8 bases had no gene match. The CDR3 has 16 amino acids. The V gene's germline CDR1 is LNHDA and CDR2 SQIVND (reference sequence). DNA for the CDR3: TGTGCCAGTAGTATCGGGGTGCGGGGGTACTACAATGAGCAGTTCTTC. It encodes CASSIGVRGYYNEQFF.

V is TRBV10-3 and J is TRBJ2-1, with 9 nucleotides matching TRBD1. CDR3 length: 12 residues. Germline CDR1 reads ENHRY; CDR2 reads SYGVKD. V trimming: 11 bases; J trimming: 6 bases; junction bases outside the gene matches: 5. The CDR3, as DNA: TGTGCCGTGGCGGACAGGGGCAATGAGCAGTTCTTC. Its protein is CAVADRGNEQFF.

J is TRBJ1-2 and V is TRBV2; D is perhaps TRBD1 (5 bases). This CDR3 has 16 residues. The germline CDR1 and CDR2 sequences are SNHLY and FYNNEI. V was trimmed by 7 bases and J by 4 bases, leaving 22 bases between them. In nucleotides, the CDR3 is TGTGCCAGCAACATCCCGGCGGGGGAAATTAGCTATGGCTACACCTTC. Amino acids: CASNIPAGEISYGYTF.

The V gene is TRBV2, the J gene TRBJ2-6, with D perhaps matching TRBD1 (6 bases). The CDR3 contains 15 residues. CDR1 is SNHLY, CDR2 FYNNEI, per germline. V lost 3 bases and J lost 1, with 7 bases in between. CDR3 residues: CASSETGSGANVLTF. In DNA form, the CDR3 reads TGTGCCAGCAGTGAGACAGGTTCTGGGGCCAACGTCCTGACTTTC.

Only a few counts were recorded for this clone. The rearrangement links TRBV29-1 to TRBJ2-3, with D possibly matching TRBD2 (5 bases). This CDR3 has 12 amino acids. Per the germline V gene, CDR1 is SQVTM and CDR2 is ANQGSEA. The V and J ends lost 4 bases and 7 bases respectively, with 12 bases between them. The CDR3 region has the DNA TGCAGCGTTGGAGGGCAAGGGTATACGCAGTATTTT. Translating gives CSVGGQGYTQYF.

The V and J genes are TRBV4-1 and TRBJ2-4, with D perhaps TRBD1 (6 bases). From germline, CDR1 is MGHRA and CDR2 YSYEKL. Trimming took 0 bases from V and 9 from J, leaving 6 bases between them. The CDR3 spans 12 residues. CDR3: CASSQETGIQYF. CDR3 nucleotides: TGCGCCAGCAGCCAAGAGACAGGCATTCAGTACTTC.

This clone has just a few counts. The chain has TRBV9 and TRBJ2-7; a weak D match, TRBD1 (5 bases). Germline V lookup: CDR1 SGDLS, CDR2 YYNGEE. The ends were cut back, 0 bases at V and 5 bases at J, with 6 bases in the middle. The CDR3 consists of 12 residues. The CDR3: CASSVGGDEQYF. As DNA, the CDR3 is TGTGCCAGCAGCGTAGGGGGCGACGAGCAGTACTTC.

This clone occurred once. The chain couples TRBV27 to TRBJ1-4, with TRBD1 identical over 7 bases. Germline V CDR1 and CDR2: MNHEY, SMNVEV (reference sequence). This CDR3 has 15 amino acids. With V trimmed by 6 bases and J by 3 bases, 7 bases remained unmatched. CDR3 residues: CASSPTGWANEKLFF. In nucleotides, the CDR3 is TGTGCCAGCAGCCCGACAGGGTGGGCTAATGAAAAACTGTTTTTT.

Worth noting for this clone: The junction departs from the called germline gene at one end, perhaps through a read error. The chain employs TRBV7-9 and TRBJ2-6; possibly TRBD1 for D (6 bases). CDR3 length: 15 residues. Germline V gives CDR1 SEHNR, CDR2 FQNEAQ (reference sequence). The CDR3 loop is CSSSWWGLGANVLTF. Here the CDR3 DNA reads TGTTCCAGCAGCTGGTGGGGGCTTGGGGCCAACGTCCTGACTTTC.

The chain is built from TRBV10-1 and TRBJ2-3; 15 bases line up with TRBD2. Germline V gives CDR1 WNHNN, CDR2 SYGVQD (reference sequence). This CDR3 comprises 17 residues. J was trimmed by 4 bases and V by 6 bases; bases with no gene match: 8. The CDR3 region is CASSPGLAGGPPDTQYF. CDR3 sequence (DNA): TGCGCCAGCAGCCCAGGACTAGCGGGAGGGCCTCCAGATACGCAGTATTTT.

V and J are TRBV6-5 and TRBJ2-7; TRBD1 matches at 10 bases. V lost 2 bases and J lost 5; bases outside the gene matches: 9. The CDR3 consists of 16 residues. CDR1 MNHEY and CDR2 SVGAGI come from the germline V gene. In nucleotides, the CDR3 is TGTGCCAGCAGTTACGGCCCGGGACAGGGGCTCAACGAGCAGTACTTC. Translated, it gives CASSYGPGQGLNEQYF.

The sample holds one count of this clone. The chain joins TRBV10-2 to TRBJ2-1; D is perhaps TRBD2 (5 bases). V lost 0 bases to trimming and J lost 7 bases, with 13 bases between them. This CDR3 has 15 amino acids. The germline V gene has CDR1 WSHSY and CDR2 SAAADI. CDR3 amino acids: CASSESLGMGNEQFF. The CDR3 DNA is TGCGCCAGCAGTGAGTCGCTCGGGATGGGGAATGAGCAGTTCTTC.

The V gene is TRBV7-2, the J gene TRBJ2-7; TRBD2 matches at 9 bases. This CDR3 spans 13 amino acids. CDR1 and CDR2 (germline): SGHTA, FQGNSA. The ends lost 5 bases at V and 3 bases at J; junction bases unmatched: 2. The CDR3 here is CASSRLADYEQYF. CDR3 DNA sequence: TGTGCCAGCAGCAGACTAGCGGACTACGAGCAGTACTTC.

There are a few counts of this clone. V is TRBV4-3 and J is TRBJ1-2; 7 positions agree with TRBD1. CDR1 is LGHNA, CDR2 YSLEER, per germline. Unmatched junction bases numbered 7, after V lost 0 bases and J lost 0 bases. The CDR3 has 17 residues. CDR3 in DNA: TGCGCCAGCAGCCAAGACCTATGGACAGGCTCTAACTATGGCTACACCTTC. Its translation is CASSQDLWTGSNYGYTF.

This sequence joins TRBV5-1 and TRBJ1-3; perhaps TRBD1 as D (6 bases). The CDR3 loop spans 15 amino acids. V was shortened by 0 bases and J by 0 bases, with 7 bases between the two germline ends. The germline gives CDR1 SGHRS, CDR2 YFSETQ. CDR3 sequence: CASSLVGGSGNTIYF. The CDR3 nucleotides read TGCGCCAGCAGCTTGGTAGGGGGCTCTGGAAACACCATATATTTT.

This CDR3 is CASRVDRANYGYTF. CDR3 nucleotides: TGTGCCAGCAGAGTCGACAGGGCTAACTATGGCTACACCTTC. The chain couples TRBV6-5 to TRBJ1-2; the match to TRBD1 covers 7 bases. CDR3 length: 14 residues. The J segment lost 0 bases and the V segment lost 6 bases, leaving 4 bases of the junction unmatched. Germline CDR1 is MNHEY and CDR2 is SVGAGI.

The chain recombines TRBV15 with TRBJ2-2; possible D gene TRBD1, 5 bases. Germline CDR1 is LNHNV and CDR2 is YYDKDF (reference sequence). V dropped 2 bases and J dropped 5 bases, with 9 bases sitting between them. The CDR3 totals 14 residues. The CDR3 DNA sequence: TGTGCCACCAGCAGAAACCAGGGAACCGGGGAGCTGTTTTTT. Its translation: CATSRNQGTGELFF.

This chain uses TRBV4-2 with TRBJ2-5, with 7 bases aligning to TRBD1. The tail of the sequence fits TRBJ2-7 better, so the J call may be wrong. Germline CDR1 and CDR2: LGHNA and YNFKEQ. The CDR3 consists of 15 residues. The DNA of the CDR3 is TGTGCCAGCAGCCAGGCGACGACAGGGATGTACGAGCAGTACTTC. This encodes CASSQATTGMYEQYF.

The chain couples TRBV28 to TRBJ1-5; D uncertain. The germline V and J ends were trimmed by 5 bases and 7 bases, with 18 bases remaining between them. Germline V gene sequence: CDR1 MDHEN, CDR2 SYDVKM. This CDR3 contains 15 residues. The CDR3 nucleotides read TGTGCCAGCAGTCAAGAGGTGGGAGTGAGGCAGCCCCAGCATTTT. Its protein product is CASSQEVGVRQPQHF. Full variable domain (missing parts from reference TRBV28 and TRBJ1-5): DVKVTQSSRYLVKRTGEKVFLECVQDMDHENMFWYRQDPGLGLRLIYFSYDVKMKEKGDIPEGYSVSREKKERFSLILESASTNQTSMYLCASSQEVGVRQPQHFGDGTRLSIL.

V usage is TRBV4-3 and J usage is TRBJ1-2; weak D call: TRBD1 (6 bases). The V gene's germline CDR1 is LGHNA and CDR2 YSLEER. CDR3 length: 17 residues. Trimming removed 0 bases from V and 5 bases from J, with 19 bases in between. The CDR3 loop is CASSQENTRDTAYGYTF. The CDR3 bases are TGCGCCAGCAGCCAAGAGAACACCCGGGACACCGCATATGGCTACACCTTC.